This TCR delta chain was found in a study of human gamma delta and Vdelta1 T cells. TCRdb called clones anew from the PCR reads with CATT. The sample has around 6,000 delta-chain clones, less than 45% seen once. Deletions cut 3 bases from V and 7 bases from J, with 18 bases between. The CDR3 is 15 amino acids. CDR1 is TSWWSYY and CDR2 is QGS in the germline V gene. Note on this clone: Antigen: not known.

The study, taken as a whole, reports: Reportedly, Delta One T cells were polyclonal and broadly targeted acute myeloid leukemia.

This sequence joins TRDV1 and TRDJ1; D is uncertain. Sequences were obtained from Vdelta1 gamma-delta T cells from blood grown in culture (DOT cells). This clonotype originated in a human donor in good health. DNA of the CDR3: TGTGCTCTTGGGGACGTCGGAGATAGGAAGGGTAAACTCATCTTT. Its translation is CALGDVGDRKGKLIF.